The T cell receptor (beta chain) described here comes from a study of cytomegalovirus exposure and HLA in healthy donors. Overall study: Early on, a data release was issued that held 80 million to 90 million unique TCRs from HLA-typed donors.

In the case of this clone: Its antigen is as yet unknown.

Study results and caveats: Several of the most significant clusters appeared, in a later analysis, to be linked to common viral pathogens. An analysis was carried out at a later point. It showed that HLA-associated TCR beta chains were more clonally expanded than equally common non-associated chains.

The CDR3 contains 12 residues. Per the germline V gene, CDR1 is SGHNT and CDR2 is YYREEE (reference sequence). V lost 5 bases to trimming and J lost 5 bases, with 10 bases between them. Researchers ran the PCR with 60 Vbeta and 13 Jbeta primers. Sequencing was performed with immunoSEQ multiplex PCR; in TCRdb, only in-frame clones are kept and a portion is missing. The clone table shows some 46,000 clones, with the ten largest holding over 7%. Sequenced material: PBMCs. The sequence was obtained from a male donor in good health and CMV-seronegative. This chain joins TRBV5-4 and TRBJ1-2; D ambiguous. CDR3 in amino acids: CASSFPAYGYTF. In nucleotides, the CDR3 is TGTGCCAGCAGTTTTCCTGCGTATGGCTACACCTTC.